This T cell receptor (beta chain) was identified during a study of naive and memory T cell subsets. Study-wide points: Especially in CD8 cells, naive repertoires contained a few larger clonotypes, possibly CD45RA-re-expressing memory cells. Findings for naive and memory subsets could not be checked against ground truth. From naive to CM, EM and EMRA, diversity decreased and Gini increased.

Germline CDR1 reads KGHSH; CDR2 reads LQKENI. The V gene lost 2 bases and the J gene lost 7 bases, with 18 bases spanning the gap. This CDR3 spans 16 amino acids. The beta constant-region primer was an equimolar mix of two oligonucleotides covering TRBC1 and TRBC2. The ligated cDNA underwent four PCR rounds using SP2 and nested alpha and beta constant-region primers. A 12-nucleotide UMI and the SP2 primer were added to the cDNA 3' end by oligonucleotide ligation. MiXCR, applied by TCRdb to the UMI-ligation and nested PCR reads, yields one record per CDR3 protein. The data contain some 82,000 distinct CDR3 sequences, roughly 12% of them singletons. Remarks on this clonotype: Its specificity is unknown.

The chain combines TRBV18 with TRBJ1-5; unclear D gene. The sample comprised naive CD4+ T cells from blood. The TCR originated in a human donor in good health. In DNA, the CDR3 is TGTGCCAGCTCACCAGTGGGAGTGGAGATTGTACAGCCCCAGCATTTT. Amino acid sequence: CASSPVGVEIVQPQHF.